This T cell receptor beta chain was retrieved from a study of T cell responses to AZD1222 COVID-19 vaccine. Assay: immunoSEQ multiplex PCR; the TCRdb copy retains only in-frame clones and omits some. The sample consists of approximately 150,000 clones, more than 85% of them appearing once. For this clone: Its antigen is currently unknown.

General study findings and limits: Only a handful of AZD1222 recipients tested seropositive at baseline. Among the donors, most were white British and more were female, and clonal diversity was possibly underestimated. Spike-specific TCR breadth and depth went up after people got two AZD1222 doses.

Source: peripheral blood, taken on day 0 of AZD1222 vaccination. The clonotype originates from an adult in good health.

Here the CDR3 reads CATPTGELFF. The DNA of the CDR3 is TGTGCCACCCCCACCGGGGAGCTGTTTTTT. This chain links TRBV7-8 with TRBJ2-2; D call uncertain. V lost 10 bases and J lost 4, with 4 bases in between. Germline V lookup: CDR1 SGHVS, CDR2 FQNEAQ. The CDR3 extends over 10 amino acids. Looking up the rest from reference TRBV7-8 and TRBJ2-2 gives the full variable domain: GAGVSQSPRYKVAKRGQDVALRCDPISGHVSLFWYQQALGQGPEFLTYFQNEAQLDKSGLPSDRFFAERPEGSVSTLKIQRTQQEDSAVYLCATPTGELFFGEGSRLTVL.